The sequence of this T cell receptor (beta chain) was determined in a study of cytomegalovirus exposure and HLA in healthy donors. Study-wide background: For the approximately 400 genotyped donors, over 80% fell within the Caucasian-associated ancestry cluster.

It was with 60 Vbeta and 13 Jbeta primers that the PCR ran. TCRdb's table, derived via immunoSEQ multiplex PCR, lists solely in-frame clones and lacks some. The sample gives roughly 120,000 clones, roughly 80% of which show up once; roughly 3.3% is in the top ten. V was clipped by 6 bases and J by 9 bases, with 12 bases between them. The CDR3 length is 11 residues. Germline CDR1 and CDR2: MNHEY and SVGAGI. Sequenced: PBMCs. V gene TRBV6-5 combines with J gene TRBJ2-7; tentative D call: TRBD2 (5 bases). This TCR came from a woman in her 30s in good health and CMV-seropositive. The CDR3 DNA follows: TGTGCCAGCAGCTCTGGACGGGGGCAGTACTTC. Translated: CASSSGRGQYF.